The 15 T cell receptor beta chains listed next were all sequenced from one sample in a study of T cell changes during pregnancy in multiple sclerosis. Measured with immunoSEQ multiplex PCR; TCRdb has only the in-frame clones, and not every one. The sample carries about 53,000 clones, around 90% recorded once. The sample consisted of CD4+ T cells from peripheral blood mononuclear cells, taken in the third trimester of pregnancy. The receptors derive from a female donor with multiple sclerosis, enrolled in a pregnancy study.

The chain has TRBV5-1 and TRBJ2-2; TRBD1 agrees at 7 bases. After removal of 0 bases from V and 7 bases from J, the junction contained 9 bases not matched to a gene. CDR3 size: 16 residues. CDR1 and CDR2 (germline): SGHRS, YFSETQ. The CDR3 DNA follows: TGCGCCAGCAGCTTGGGACAGGGCGGATCTATCGGGGAGCTGTTTTTT. Its translation is CASSLGQGGSIGELFF.

The rearrangement uses TRBV6-5 and TRBJ1-2, with 7 bases aligning to TRBD1. V was clipped by 4 bases and J by 8 bases; unmatched bases: 7. There are 13 residues in the CDR3. CDR1 and CDR2 (germline): MNHEY, SVGAGI. The CDR3 here is CASSWRQGGGYTF. CDR3 sequence (DNA): TGTGCCAGCAGTTGGAGACAGGGTGGAGGCTACACCTTC.

This clone was detected a few times. The rearrangement links TRBV5-1 to TRBJ1-1; D unclear. V was pared by 3 bases and J by 1 base, with 7 bases between. The germline CDR1 and CDR2 sequences are SGHRS and YFSETQ. The CDR3 runs to 13 residues. The CDR3 sequence: CASSYTGNTEAFF. The DNA for the CDR3 is TGCGCCAGCAGCTATACGGGGAACACTGAAGCTTTCTTT.

This chain uses TRBV18 with TRBJ2-7; weak D call: TRBD1 (5 bases). The germline gives CDR1 KGHSH, CDR2 LQKENI. V was clipped by 2 bases and J by 1 base, with 12 bases between them. The CDR3 runs to 15 residues. The CDR3 reads CASSPFRAGSYEQYF. CDR3 DNA sequence: TGTGCCAGCTCACCATTCAGGGCCGGGTCCTACGAGCAGTACTTC.

The chain employs TRBV19 and TRBJ2-2; D is possibly TRBD2 (6 bases). V shed 4 bases and J shed 8 bases, with 20 bases lying between them. Germline values: CDR1 LNHDA, CDR2 SQIVND (reference sequence). This CDR3 comprises 16 residues. The CDR3 bases are TGTGCCAGTAGTACCGGGGGACCGACAGAAACAGGGGAGCTGTTTTTT. It is translated as CASSTGGPTETGELFF.

The chain links TRBV7-3 to TRBJ2-1; 8 nucleotides match TRBD2. Unmatched junction bases numbered 15, after V lost 5 bases and J lost 6 bases. This CDR3 has 17 amino acids. Germline CDR1 SGHTA, CDR2 FQGTGA. In nucleotides, the CDR3 is TGTGCCAGCAGCAAAACCGGGACTAGTCGCCAGGGCAATGAGCAGTTCTTC. This translates into CASSKTGTSRQGNEQFF.

This clone has just a few counts. The V and J genes are TRBV9 and TRBJ2-1; 8 bases match TRBD2. The length of the CDR3 is 15 residues. Trimming took 4 bases from V and 7 from J; bases not matched to a gene: 10. The V gene's germline CDR1 is SGDLS and CDR2 YYNGEE. DNA for the CDR3: TGTGCCAGCAGCCTCCAGGGGCTAGCGGGTAATGAGCAGTTCTTC. This gives the protein CASSLQGLAGNEQFF. Full variable domain (rest looked up from reference TRBV9 and TRBJ2-1): DSGVTQTPKHLITATGQRVTLRCSPRSGDLSVYWYQQSLDQGLQFLIQYYNGEERAKGNILERFSAQQFPDLHSELNLSSLELGDSALYFCASSLQGLAGNEQFFGPGTRLTVL.

This clone has a single count. This chain joins TRBV7-9 and TRBJ2-7, with D possibly matching TRBD1 (6 bases). The CDR3 is made up of 13 amino acids. From germline, CDR1 is SEHNR and CDR2 FQNEAQ (reference sequence). V lost 4 bases, J lost 2 bases, and 9 bases lay in between. The DNA for the CDR3 is TGTGCCAGCAGCTCCAGGGGCCCCTACGAGCAGTACTTC. Its translation: CASSSRGPYEQYF.

The table lists this clone with a count of one. This sequence joins TRBV7-8 and TRBJ1-4; TRBD1 might be the D (6 bases). V was shortened by 5 bases and J by 0 bases, with 13 bases between the two germline ends. This CDR3 is built from 16 residues. Germline values: CDR1 SGHVS, CDR2 FQNEAQ. CDR3 in amino acids: CASSPRGGSTNEKLFF. The CDR3 region has the DNA TGTGCCAGCAGCCCCCGAGGGGGTTCAACTAATGAAAAACTGTTTTTT.

The chain uses TRBV7-2 and TRBJ2-7, with TRBD2 as a possible D gene (5 bases). Germline assignment: CDR1 SGHTA and CDR2 FQGNSA. The CDR3 totals 15 residues. Trimming pared 2 bases from V and 5 bases from J, leaving 16 bases between. The CDR3: CASSLSSGVGDEQYF. DNA of the CDR3: TGTGCCAGCAGCTTAAGCTCCGGGGTGGGAGACGAGCAGTACTTC.

The gene calls are TRBV4-1 and TRBJ2-7; D call uncertain. V lost 2 bases and J lost 3, with 14 bases in between. Germline lookup yields CDR1 MGHRA and CDR2 YSYEKL. The CDR3 covers 15 residues. In DNA form, the CDR3 reads TGCGCCAGCAGCCAACAGACCCAACAGCTCTACGAGCAGTACTTC. As protein: CASSQQTQQLYEQYF.

The rearrangement links TRBV19 to TRBJ1-2, with 7 positions matching TRBD1. The CDR3 is made up of 12 amino acids. Per germline, CDR1 LNHDA and CDR2 SQIVND (reference sequence). V gave up 5 bases and J gave up 8 bases; unmatched junction bases: 5. The CDR3: CASSLRQGGYTF. Written as DNA, the CDR3 is TGTGCCAGTAGTCTCAGACAGGGCGGCTACACCTTC. The full variable domain, completed using reference TRBV19 and TRBJ1-2, is DGGITQSPKYLFRKEGQNVTLSCEQNLNHDAMYWYRQDPGQGLRLIYYSQIVNDFQKGDIAEGYSVSREKKESFPLTVTSAQKNPTAFYLCASSLRQGGYTFGSGTRLTVV.

The chain combines TRBV27 with TRBJ1-5, with D perhaps TRBD1 (5 bases). The CDR3 is made up of 17 amino acids. Germline lookup yields CDR1 MNHEY and CDR2 SMNVEV (reference sequence). V was pared by 0 bases and J by 3 bases, with 15 bases between. Written as DNA, the CDR3 is TGTGCCAGCAGTTTATCGTGGGGGGGAGCTGCCAATCAGCCCCAGCATTTT. Its translation is CASSLSWGGAANQPQHF.

The genes are TRBV6-5 and TRBJ1-1, with D unclear. The CDR3 extends over 15 amino acids. The germline V and J ends were trimmed by 0 bases and 10 bases, with 18 bases remaining between them. Germline V lookup: CDR1 MNHEY, CDR2 SVGAGI. The CDR3 DNA is TGTGCCAGCAGTTACTCGAATACAGTTCCAATGCCAGCTTTCTTT. It translates to CASSYSNTVPMPAFF.

The chain uses TRBV7-2 and TRBJ2-5, with D perhaps matching TRBD1 (5 bases). Looked up from germline, CDR1 is SGHTA and CDR2 is FQGNSA. Trimming shortened V by 3 bases and J by 2 bases, and 13 bases separated the two germline ends. There are 15 residues in the CDR3. The CDR3 DNA follows: TGTGCCAGCAGCTTCGACAGTCGGCTACAAGAGACCCAGTACTTC. Translated: CASSFDSRLQETQYF. The whole variable domain, remainder taken from reference TRBV7-2 and TRBJ2-5, is GAGVSQSPSNKVTEKGKDVELRCDPISGHTALYWYRQSLGQGLEFLIYFQGNSAPDKSGLPSDRFSAERTGGSVSTLTIQRTQQEDSAVYLCASSFDSRLQETQYFGPGTRLLVL.